This record looks at one T cell receptor (beta chain) sequence and its context. This sample was taken from a study of blood T cell repertoires in COVID-19. At the level of the study: Samples taken during acute and convalescent COVID-19 were collected in the United States, Italy and Spain.

In the original workflow: Amplification of reference gene primers provided the estimated nucleated cell counts. Assay used: immunoSEQ multiplex PCR; TCRdb lists only in-frame clones, some missing. V, J and clone size are taken as reported in that table, and D and trimming were inferred from the DNA itself. The data hold about 71,000 clones, with approximately 90% observed a single time. This CDR3 has 11 amino acids. V shed 5 bases, J shed 7 bases, and the junction held 0 bases outside the gene matches. Germline V gene lookup returns CDR1 LGHNA and CDR2 YSLEER. The receptor's source is a man aged 30 to 45 with acute or convalescent COVID-19. The chain combines TRBV4-3 with TRBJ1-1; 8 bases match TRBD1. The sequencing input was peripheral blood. For the CDR3, the DNA is TGCGCCAGCAGCGGACAGGGTGAAGCTTTCTTT. This translates into CASSGQGEAFF.